The entry below gives a single TCR beta chain sequence along with its context. The record originates from a study of PD-1 blockade in classical Hodgkin lymphoma. Noted time point: cycle 4 day 1 (C4D1), after 5 to 7 weeks of nivolumab. Brentuximab vedotin exposure varied among the patients, all of whom had relapsed after autologous stem cell transplantation. The CDR3 spans 15 residues. The germline V gene encodes CDR1 GTSNPN and CDR2 SVGIG (reference sequence). With V trimmed by 1 base and J by 4 bases, 2 bases remained unmatched. Generated by immunoSEQ multiplex PCR, the TCRdb table keeps only in-frame clones and is missing some. Among about 64,000 clones, about 92% were seen once, and the ten largest hold roughly 8%.

The sample here was peripheral blood mononuclear cells (PBMCs), taken before the fourth cycle of nivolumab. This chain joins TRBV30 and TRBJ2-7, with 15 bases that match TRBD2. The receptor's source is a human donor with classical Hodgkin lymphoma. CDR3 in amino acids: CAWSEGLAGGYEQYF. CDR3 coding DNA: TGTGCCTGGAGTGAAGGACTAGCGGGAGGGTACGAGCAGTACTTC.